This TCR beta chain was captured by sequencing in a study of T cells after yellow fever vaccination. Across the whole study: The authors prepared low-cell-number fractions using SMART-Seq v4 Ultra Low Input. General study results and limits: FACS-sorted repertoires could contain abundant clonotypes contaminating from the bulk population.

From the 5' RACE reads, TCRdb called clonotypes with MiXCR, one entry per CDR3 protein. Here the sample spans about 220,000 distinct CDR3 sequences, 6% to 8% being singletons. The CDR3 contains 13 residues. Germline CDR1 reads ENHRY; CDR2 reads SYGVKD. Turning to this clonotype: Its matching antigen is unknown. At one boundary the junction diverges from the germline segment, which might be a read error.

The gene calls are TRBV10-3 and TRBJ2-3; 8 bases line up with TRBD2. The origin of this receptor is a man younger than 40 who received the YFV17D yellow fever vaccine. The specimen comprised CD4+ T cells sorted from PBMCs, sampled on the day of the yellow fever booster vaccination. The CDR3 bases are TGTGCCATTCGGACTAGCCCCCCAGATACGCATTATTTT. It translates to CAIRTSPPDTHYF.